This T cell receptor beta chain was documented in a study of blood T cell repertoires in COVID-19. Study-wide background: PBMCs, B-cell-depleted T cells, or T cells provided the cDNA or gDNA that made up the material.

The CDR3 is 13 amino acids. The V end was cut by 2 bases, the J end by 6 bases, with 11 bases between. Germline CDR1 and CDR2: SGHDT and YYEEEE. In the original analysis: Scientists estimated how many nucleated cells there were by amplifying reference gene primers. Libraries were prepared by immunoSEQ multiplex PCR; TCRdb keeps only in-frame clonotypes and omits some of them. From that table come the V and J calls and clone size; the DNA was used to work out D and trimming. This table holds some 670,000 clones, 75% to 90% found once. The TCR sequence derives from a woman between 18 and 29 years old with acute or convalescent COVID-19. The sequencing input was peripheral blood. The chain carries TRBV5-6 and TRBJ1-2; tentative D call: TRBD1 (5 bases). Here the CDR3 reads CASSFQGGHGYTF. DNA of the CDR3: TGTGCCAGCAGCTTTCAGGGCGGTCATGGCTACACCTTC.